Below, 2 T cell receptor beta chains from the same sample are listed, as sequenced in a study of OX40 agonist ivuxolimab in advanced cancers. The library was built by means of the immunoSEQ multiplex PCR assay. The clones in this table, taken by TCRdb from immuneACCESS, are in-frame only. Not every clone is retained; where verified, under half of the shortfall comes from an unresolved V gene, and the cause of the rest is unknown. In all, the sample holds 50,000 or so clones, and around 89% of those were seen once. The ten largest account for roughly 31% of the sample. The sequenced sample was CD4+ or CD8+ T cells sorted from blood, obtained in a trial of the OX40 agonist ivuxolimab. Source of these receptors: an adult with an advanced solid tumor such as melanoma, head and neck, liver or kidney cancer.

The chain links TRBV5-1 to TRBJ1-2; unclear D gene. Germline V gene lookup returns CDR1 SGHRS and CDR2 YFSETQ. This CDR3 region has 13 residues. Trimming left V 0 bases short and J 1 base short, with 4 bases between. Here the CDR3 DNA reads TGCGCCAGCAGCTTGGTCCTTAACTATGGCTACACCTTC. Translated: CASSLVLNYGYTF. Full variable domain (rest looked up from reference TRBV5-1 and TRBJ1-2): KAGVTQTPRYLIKTRGQQVTLSCSPISGHRSVSWYQQTPGQGLQFLFEYFSETQRNKGNFPGRFSGRQFSNSRSEMNVSTLELGDSALYLCASSLVLNYGYTFGSGTRLTVV.

This clone appeared a single time. The chain couples TRBV13 to TRBJ2-5; D is undetermined. Germline V lookup: CDR1 PRHDT, CDR2 FYEKMQ (reference sequence). Trimming stripped 3 bases from V and 5 bases from J, with 7 bases between. This CDR3 region has 12 residues. In DNA, the CDR3 is TGTGCCAGCAGCTTGGCAGGTGAGACCCAGTACTTC. Encoded protein: CASSLAGETQYF.